Listed below are T cell receptor beta chains from one sample, sequenced in a study of vaccination and CD4 T cells after COVID-19. No cognate antigen is known for these TCRs. Via MiXCR, TCRdb re-called the PCR reads, giving one row per CDR3 protein. The table has roughly 8,600 distinct CDR3 sequences, around 59% seen once. Sequencing was carried out using CD4+ T cells from blood, cultured in vitro. The receptors originated from a human donor who had recovered from COVID-19. Both conserved end residues are part of each CDR3. Fields, in order: CDR3 protein, CDR3 length, V gene, D gene. The D gene is left open where the match is weak.

CASSEALAAGGLAQYF 16 TRBV2 TRBD2
CAWNTGAGNTIYF 13 TRBV30 TRBD1
CASISTEAFF 10 TRBV6-1 -
CSARDIIATKGYTF 14 TRBV20-1 -
CATAVRGDTEAFF 13 TRBV10-3 -
CASSSSRTNSPLHF 14 TRBV6-5 -
CASIEGGGNYGYTF 14 TRBV6-1 TRBD1
CASSYRQAAGYEQYF 15 TRBV6-5 -
CASTLWGLGTMNTEAFF 17 TRBV19 -
CSAIRTGGTEAFF 13 TRBV20-1 TRBD1
CASRRDRGRGYTF 13 TRBV12-3/TRBV12-4 TRBD1
CASSSQQGVYGYTF 14 TRBV7-9 -
CASSSRANTGELFF 14 TRBV19 -
CASTMGALGGYTF 13 TRBV7-2 -
CASGLPQTGSGANVLTF 17 TRBV12-5 TRBD1
CSVWSLAGGLKDEQFF 16 TRBV29-1 TRBD2
CAWSTGLSSGNTIYF 15 TRBV30 -
CASSFHGTGSQEQYF 15 TRBV7-9 -
CASSLGQEGKGGYTF 15 TRBV5-1 -
CASSLVRGGVETQYF 15 TRBV7-8 TRBD2
CASSRVVWNSPLHF 14 TRBV4-1 -
CASSLRVSSYEQYF 14 TRBV11-3 -
CASSLWGTEAFF 12 TRBV12-3/TRBV12-4 -
CASSLSGNEQFF 12 TRBV7-6 -
CATSRNQVAGSNTGELFF 18 TRBV15 TRBD2
CAWSGAANQPQHF 13 TRBV30 -
CASSLEGGETPQHF 14 TRBV5-1 -
CASSRTRLGDTQYF 14 TRBV19 TRBD2
CASSELSARNTEAFF 15 TRBV6-1 -
CSAPDSANYGYTF 13 TRBV20-1 -
CASSSGGAWETQYF 14 TRBV6-5 TRBD2
CASRSLRDRGRNYGYTF 17 TRBV11-2 TRBD1
CSVRGGGTQYF 11 TRBV20-1 TRBD2
CASSSIGSYGYTF 13 TRBV5-4 -
CASSLSPGRGQNTQYF 16 TRBV5-1 TRBD1
CASSLVAKGPAETQYF 16 TRBV5-4 -
CSASPGAGLKF 11 TRBV20-1 -
CASRGFGANVLTF 13 TRBV6-1 -
CASSFAPGLAGTNEQFF 17 TRBV7-9 TRBD2
CASSGSQILNYGYTF 15 TRBV27 -
CASSSDSNSPLHF 13 TRBV27 -
CAISESYGQPQGSPLHF 17 TRBV10-3 -
CASSSGGYGYTF 12 TRBV12-3/TRBV12-4 -
CSAPDRGRTEAFF 13 TRBV20-1 TRBD1
CASNPRTGVSSDYTF 15 TRBV6-1 TRBD1
CASSLASGGGHF 12 TRBV28 -
CASGIQTVSNQPQHF 15 TRBV12-5 -
CASSQDFLTGGYGYTF 16 TRBV4-2 -
CSARDRAGGPNNEQFF 16 TRBV20-1 TRBD2
CASSSDSPGNTEAFF 15 TRBV5-1 -
CASSSSQRLSLSEAFF 16 TRBV5-6 -
CASSLGGGAADTQYF 15 TRBV27 -
CASSPTGTDLTQYF 14 TRBV7-2 TRBD1
CASSTPGTGYQPQHF 15 TRBV6-2/TRBV6-3 TRBD1
CASSEVGAAYSNQPQHF 17 TRBV6-1 -